Described below is a single T cell receptor beta chain sequence and its context. No antigen is known for it. As for treatment: roughly 10-day PBMC culture with coronavirus spike peptide pools or control peptides (ViraFEST assay). TCR sequencing followed the expansion of antigen-specific T cells with peptide pools in ViraFEST. The source of the sample is a study of vaccination and CD4 T cells after COVID-19. About the study: The control cultures got either a CEFX pool, an HIV-1 Nef pool, or no peptide at all.

Sequenced with the Oncomine TCR Beta short-read assay was DNA taken from cultured CD4+ T cells. TCRdb called the PCR reads again in MiXCR, with one record for every CDR3 protein. The sample lists about 13,000 distinct CDR3 sequences; approximately 45% were seen once. Germline trimming cut 5 bases from V and 5 bases from J; bases unmatched to any gene: 6. This CDR3 comprises 16 residues. Germline V gene data show CDR1 as SNHLY and CDR2 as FYNNEI. The clonotype was recovered from a human donor who had recovered from COVID-19. The specimen sequenced was CD4+ T cells from blood, cultured in vitro. This chain links TRBV2 with TRBJ2-3; TRBD2 aligns across 14 bases. The CDR3 DNA follows: TGTGCCAGCAGTCGGACTAGCGGGGGGCGGATAGATACGCAGTATTTT. Translated, it gives CASSRTSGGRIDTQYF. The full variable domain, completed using reference TRBV2 and TRBJ2-3, is EPEVTQTPSHQVTQMGQEVILRCVPISNHLYFYWYRQILGQKVEFLVSFYNNEISEKSEIFDDQFSVERPDGSNFTLKIRSTKLEDSAMYFCASSRTSGGRIDTQYFGPGTRLTVL.